This T cell receptor (beta chain) was sequenced during a study of T-cell memory formation after mild COVID-19. Study-level information: For the most part, TCR clusters were specific to one donor. Broader study findings: Contracting CD4+ clones lay largely in CM and EM, with CD8+ ones residing in EMRA. Some clones that responded turned up in pre-infection memory, which suggests that cross-reactive memory joined in.

This clonotype has a handful of counts. Its specificity is not known. Germline loops: CDR1 SGDLS, CDR2 YYNGEE. The CDR3 has 17 amino acids. The V end was cut by 1 base, the J end by 0 bases, with 14 bases between. TCRdb re-derived calls from the 5' RACE reads in MiXCR, one entry per CDR3 protein. In the table there are 400,000 to 500,000 distinct CDR3 sequences, roughly 20% of which are singletons. This clonotype was obtained from an adult woman who had mild COVID-19 (a few samples of this study predate the infection). Cell type and time point are not known. The sequenced sample consisted of PBMCs or a T cell subset sorted from them (not recorded which). The rearrangement joins TRBV9 to TRBJ2-1; no firm D call. CDR3 amino acids: CASSVPGDTSSYNEQFF. Here the CDR3 DNA reads TGTGCCAGCAGCGTACCCGGAGACACCAGCTCCTACAATGAGCAGTTCTTC.